A selection of T cell receptor beta chains follows, all from one sample in a study of shared clonotypes between healthy human individuals. Measured with immunoSEQ multiplex PCR; TCRdb has only the in-frame clones, and not every one. In the table there are more than 2,000,000 clones, approximately 92% of which are singletons. The sequenced sample consisted of naive CD4+ T cells sorted from blood. These receptors originate from a young man in good health. CDR3s include the opening cysteine and the closing phenylalanine or tryptophan. A D gene is named only where the DNA matches it firmly. Size values are once, few and many counts, or a class for expanded clones, and some rows have none.

size: NA; V: TRBV9; D: NA; J: TRBJ1-5; DNA: TGTGCCAGCAGCGACGGGACAACCAGCAATCAGCCCCAGCATTTT; CDR3: CASSDGTTSNQPQHF
size: NA; V: TRBV27; D: NA; J: TRBJ2-1; DNA: TGTGCCAGCAGTTTATTGGGGGACAATGAGCAGTTCTTC; CDR3: CASSLLGDNEQFF
size: NA; V: TRBV5-1; D: NA; J: TRBJ1-1; DNA: TGCGCCAGCAGCTTACAGGGATTAATGGACACTGAAGCTTTCTTT; CDR3: CASSLQGLMDTEAFF
size: once; V: TRBV9; D: NA; J: TRBJ2-3; DNA: TGTGCCAGCTTAAGTGGAGATACGCAGTATTTT; CDR3: CASLSGDTQYF
size: NA; V: TRBV27; D: NA; J: TRBJ1-2; DNA: TGTGCCAGCAGGCGGGACGGACTTAGAGATGGCTACACCTTC; CDR3: CASRRDGLRDGYTF
size: NA; V: TRBV6-1; D: NA; J: TRBJ1-2; DNA: TGTGCCAGCTTCCGAGCCGGGGAAGCTAACTATGGCTACACCTTC; CDR3: CASFRAGEANYGYTF
size: NA; V: TRBV6-5; D: NA; J: TRBJ1-2; DNA: TGTGCCAGCAGTTCTTATCAGGGGAATGGCTACACCTTC; CDR3: CASSSYQGNGYTF
size: NA; V: TRBV6-1; D: NA; J: TRBJ1-2; DNA: TGTGCCAGCAGTGATCCGGGACCGATCTATGGCTACACCTTC; CDR3: CASSDPGPIYGYTF
size: NA; V: TRBV10-3; D: TRBD1; J: TRBJ2-5; DNA: TGTGCCATTGGGGACAGGGAAGTGGAGACCCAGTACTTC; CDR3: CAIGDREVETQYF
size: few; V: TRBV6-1; D: TRBD1; J: TRBJ1-6; DNA: TGTGCCAACCAGGGGGGGCATAATTCACCCCTCCACTTT; CDR3: CANQGGHNSPLHF
size: NA; V: TRBV7-2; D: TRBD2; J: TRBJ2-5; DNA: TGTGCCAGCAGCTTAGATGGGACTAGTATAGAGACCCAGTACTTC; CDR3: CASSLDGTSIETQYF
size: NA; V: TRBV6-5; D: NA; J: TRBJ2-5; DNA: TGTGCCAGCAGTTACTCGGGGGGAACATCCCCGGAGACCCAGTACTTC; CDR3: CASSYSGGTSPETQYF
size: NA; V: TRBV6-6; D: TRBD2; J: TRBJ2-7; DNA: TGTGCCAGCAGTTCCTGGCTAGCGGGAGTTGAGCAGTACTTC; CDR3: CASSSWLAGVEQYF
size: NA; V: TRBV19; D: TRBD2; J: TRBJ2-5; DNA: TGTGCCACCGGGACTAGCGGGGGGGAGACCCAGTACTTC; CDR3: CATGTSGGETQYF
size: NA; V: TRBV29-1; D: TRBD1; J: TRBJ2-7; DNA: TGCAGCGGCGGACAGGGGCGCGAGCAGTACTTC; CDR3: CSGGQGREQYF
size: NA; V: TRBV5-6; D: NA; J: TRBJ2-7; DNA: TGTGCCAGCAGCGCGGAACAGGGAAGGGGGGGCTACGAGCAGTACTTC; CDR3: CASSAEQGRGGYEQYF
size: NA; V: TRBV10-2; D: NA; J: TRBJ2-7; DNA: TGCGCCAGCACCCCGGGACTCTCCTACGAGCAGTACTTC; CDR3: CASTPGLSYEQYF
size: NA; V: TRBV6-1; D: NA; J: TRBJ2-7; DNA: TGTGCCAGCAGTGAAATCCAGGGGTTGATCTACGAGCAGTACTTC; CDR3: CASSEIQGLIYEQYF
size: NA; V: TRBV18; D: TRBD1; J: TRBJ2-5; DNA: TGTGCCAGCTCACCCGCGACAGGGGCAGAGACCCAGTACTTC; CDR3: CASSPATGAETQYF
size: NA; V: TRBV7-9; D: TRBD1; J: TRBJ1-6; DNA: TGTGCCAGCAGCCAAGACAGGGGAGATTCACCCCTCCACTTT; CDR3: CASSQDRGDSPLHF
size: NA; V: TRBV18; D: TRBD1; J: TRBJ2-7; DNA: TGTGCCAGCTCACCATTAGGACAGGGCTACGAGCAGTACTTC; CDR3: CASSPLGQGYEQYF
size: NA; V: TRBV25-1; D: NA; J: TRBJ1-6; DNA: TGTGCCAGCCGTGTCGGCTCCTATAATTCACCCCTCCACTTT; CDR3: CASRVGSYNSPLHF
size: NA; V: TRBV28; D: NA; J: TRBJ1-3; DNA: TGTGCCAGCAGCCTCTCCCCCCTCGGAAACACCATATATTTT; CDR3: CASSLSPLGNTIYF
size: NA; V: TRBV28; D: NA; J: TRBJ2-7; DNA: TGTGCCAGCAGTTTAACCGCAGGGAGCTCCTACGAGCAGTACTTC; CDR3: CASSLTAGSSYEQYF
size: NA; V: TRBV11-2; D: NA; J: TRBJ2-7; DNA: TGTGCCAGCAGCTTAGTAGTAGATTACGAGCAGTACTTC; CDR3: CASSLVVDYEQYF
size: NA; V: TRBV2; D: TRBD2; J: TRBJ2-7; DNA: TGTGCCAGCAGAAGACTAGCGGGGGGACCCTCCTACGAGCAGTACTTC; CDR3: CASRRLAGGPSYEQYF
size: NA; V: TRBV4-3; D: TRBD2; J: TRBJ2-3; DNA: TGCGCCAGCAGCCAAGAAACGACTAGCGGGAGAAGCACAGATACGCAGTATTTT; CDR3: CASSQETTSGRSTDTQYF
size: NA; V: TRBV5-1; D: NA; J: TRBJ2-1; DNA: TGCGCCAGCAGCTTGATTGGGGACAATGAGCAGTTCTTC; CDR3: CASSLIGDNEQFF
size: NA; V: TRBV19; D: NA; J: TRBJ1-5; DNA: TGTGCCAGTAGTGCTCAGAATCAGCCCCAGCATTTT; CDR3: CASSAQNQPQHF